The 30 T cell receptor beta chains below come from one sample, sequenced in a study of breast tumors, draining lymph nodes, adjacent tissues. TCRdb reprocessed the multiplex PCR reads via MiXCR and lists one record per CDR3 protein. This sample has roughly 110,000 distinct CDR3 sequences, with about 31% found just once. Samples came from axillary lymph nodes draining the breast cancer. Input material: axillary lymph node tissue. The origin of the receptors is a female donor with breast cancer. Some clones in this sample may be carry-over from other donors' samples.

The chain carries TRBV6-1 and TRBJ2-4; 7 nucleotides match TRBD1. Germline CDR1 reads MNHNS; CDR2 reads SASEGT. V dropped 4 bases and J dropped 5; count of bases not matched to a gene: 11. The CDR3 is 16 amino acids. The CDR3 DNA is TGTGCCAGCAGTGTCCACCTCACAGGGGTCGAAAACATTCAGTACTTC. Translation: CASSVHLTGVENIQYF.

This clonotype was counted at least ten times. The rearrangement joins TRBV7-2 to TRBJ2-5; tentative D call: TRBD2 (6 bases). Trimming pared 5 bases from V and 4 bases from J, leaving 11 bases between. CDR1 is SGHTA, CDR2 FQGNSA, per germline. The CDR3 is 13 amino acids. CDR3 nucleotide sequence: TGTGCCAGCAGCCGCACTAGCACAGAGACCCAGTACTTC. Amino acids: CASSRTSTETQYF.

As to this clonotype: A much larger clone sits a single nucleotide away, making a read error possible. V usage is TRBV5-1 and J usage is TRBJ1-2; D perhaps matches TRBD1 (6 bases). This CDR3 has 11 amino acids. From germline, CDR1 is SGHRS and CDR2 YFSETQ. Trimming shortened V by 7 bases and J by 10 bases, and 14 bases separated the two germline ends. DNA for the CDR3: TGCGCCAGCCGTTCGGGGGCTGTCTACACCTTC. It specifies CASRSGAVYTF.

This clonotype was seen ten or more times. V and J are TRBV6-2 or TRBV6-3 and TRBJ2-4; maybe TRBD2 (5 bases). Trimming took off 4 bases at V and 8 bases at J, with 15 bases between the two ends. Germline CDR1 is MNHEY and CDR2 is SVGEGT. This CDR3 is 14 amino acids long. CDR3 loop: CASSLTGFTDIQYF. The CDR3 DNA reads as TGTGCCAGCAGTTTAACGGGGTTTACGGACATTCAGTACTTC.

This clonotype was seen many times. V and J are TRBV7-8 and TRBJ2-5, with D hard to call. This CDR3 contains 11 residues. CDR1 and CDR2 from the germline V gene are SGHVS and FQNEAQ. Trimming removed 4 bases from V and 7 bases from J, with 7 bases in between. The CDR3 sequence is CASSSQRTQYF. CDR3 nucleotide sequence: TGTGCCAGCAGCTCTCAGCGGACCCAGTACTTC.

This clonotype was detected many times. The V call is TRBV28, the J call TRBJ1-2; D might be TRBD1 (5 bases). The V end was cut by 3 bases, the J end by 4 bases, with 9 bases between. This CDR3 spans 13 amino acids. The V gene's germline CDR1 is MDHEN and CDR2 SYDVKM. The chain's CDR3 is CASSFEGSYGYTF. The CDR3 DNA reads as TGTGCCAGCAGTTTTGAGGGGAGCTATGGCTACACCTTC.

This clonotype was counted many times. J is TRBJ1-2 and V is TRBV7-9, with 9 nucleotides matching TRBD1. The ends lost 0 bases at V and 7 bases at J; junction bases unmatched: 9. The length of the CDR3 is 16 residues. CDR1 and CDR2 (germline): SEHNR, FQNEAQ (reference sequence). The CDR3 protein is CASSLAQGTGSGGYTF. The CDR3, as DNA: TGTGCCAGCAGCTTAGCGCAAGGGACAGGGAGCGGTGGCTACACCTTC.

J is TRBJ1-2 and V is TRBV6-6, with 7 bases that match TRBD1. The J segment lost 6 bases and the V segment lost 4 bases, leaving 2 bases of the junction unmatched. Germline CDR1 is MNHNY and CDR2 is SVGAGI (reference sequence). The CDR3 is made up of 12 amino acids. CDR3 protein: CASSWGQNGYTF. CDR3 DNA: TGTGCCAGCAGTTGGGGACAGAATGGCTACACCTTC.

The rearrangement joins TRBV19 to TRBJ2-6; D is possibly TRBD1 (6 bases). Germline CDR1 is LNHDA and CDR2 is SQIVND (reference sequence). There are 15 residues in the CDR3. Trimming removed 6 bases at V and 4 bases at J, with 13 bases between. The CDR3, as DNA: TGTGCCAGTAGCCTACAGGGAACCGGGGCCAACGTCCTGACTTTC. Protein sequence: CASSLQGTGANVLTF.

The table lists this clonotype with many counts. CDR3 loop: CASSQVGSGGSVFSYNEQFF. CDR3 nucleotides: TGTGCCAGCAGCCAAGTAGGTAGCGGGGGGTCCGTGTTCTCCTACAATGAGCAGTTCTTC. V gene TRBV3-1 combines with J gene TRBJ2-1; 10 bases map to TRBD2. Germline loops: CDR1 LGHDT, CDR2 YNNKEL (reference sequence). The trim removed 1 base at V and 0 bases at J, leaving 12 bases unmatched. The CDR3 has 20 amino acids.

A note on this clonotype: This may be a read error, as it is one base from a much larger clone. The rearrangement uses TRBV20-1 and TRBJ2-3; TRBD2 matches at 7 bases. V lost 8 bases to trimming and J lost 8 bases; unmatched junction nucleotides: 19. CDR1 and CDR2 from the germline V gene are DFQATT and SNEGSKA (reference sequence). The CDR3 loop spans 15 amino acids. Here the CDR3 reads CSTRLAQHWAATQYF. CDR3 DNA sequence: TGCAGTACCCGACTAGCCCAACATTGGGCCGCTACGCAGTATTTT.

This clonotype was recorded at least ten times. The J gene is TRBJ2-1, the V gene TRBV9, with D perhaps TRBD1 (5 bases). The V gene lost 0 bases and the J gene lost 3 bases, with 10 bases spanning the gap. The germline V gene encodes CDR1 SGDLS and CDR2 YYNGEE. The CDR3 has 15 amino acids. The CDR3 DNA reads as TGTGCCAGCAGCGTAGGGGGCTTACTCTACAATGAGCAGTTCTTC. Residues: CASSVGGLLYNEQFF.

This clonotype was recorded many times. This sequence may be a read error, since a much larger clone differs from it by one base. This chain joins TRBV6-6 and TRBJ1-6; 8 bases line up with TRBD1. Germline assignment: CDR1 MNHNY and CDR2 SVGAGI (reference sequence). This CDR3 comprises 15 residues. Trimming at V came to 7 bases and at J to 5 bases, leaving 7 bases not matched to a gene. CDR3 nucleotide sequence: TGTGCCAGCAACCACCGGGACAGGCATAATTCACCCCTCCACTTT. It specifies CASNHRDRHNSPLHF.

This rearrangement joins TRBV7-9 to TRBJ1-1; 7 bases agree with TRBD1. Per germline, CDR1 SEHNR and CDR2 FQNEAQ (reference sequence). The V gene end was trimmed by 4 bases and the J gene end by 0 bases; junction bases not matched to a gene: 5. The CDR3 sequence is 15 residues long. CDR3 DNA sequence: TGTGCCAGCAGCTACGACAGGGCGGTGAACACTGAAGCTTTCTTT. It specifies CASSYDRAVNTEAFF.

This clonotype was counted ten times or more. The rearrangement links TRBV10-3 to TRBJ2-3; 9 bases fit TRBD1. Germline CDR1 ENHRY, CDR2 SYGVKD. CDR3 length equals 14 residues. J gave up 3 bases and V 6 bases, and 4 bases lay outside the gene matches. Here the CDR3 reads CAIRDRGGTDTQYF. The CDR3 DNA sequence: TGTGCCATCAGAGACAGGGGGGGTACAGATACGCAGTATTTT.

Note on this clonotype: At one boundary the junction diverges from the germline segment, which might be a read error. CDR3 sequence reads: CASSTRDSRDTEASF. The CDR3 DNA follows: TGTGCCAGCAGCACCCGGGACAGCCGGGACACTGAAGCTTCCTTT. The V call is TRBV7-9, the J call TRBJ1-1; the match to TRBD1 covers 7 bases. The CDR3 is 15 amino acids. CDR1 is SEHNR and CDR2 is FQNEAQ in the germline V gene (reference sequence).

This clonotype was detected many times. The gene calls are TRBV3-1 and TRBJ2-3; TRBD2 is a possible D gene (6 bases). V was clipped by 4 bases and J by 4 bases, with 12 bases between them. Germline CDR1 is LGHDT and CDR2 is YNNKEL (reference sequence). The CDR3 spans 14 residues. This CDR3 reads CASSLNGEADTQYF. DNA of the CDR3: TGTGCCAGCAGCCTTAACGGGGAGGCAGATACGCAGTATTTT.

This clonotype was found many times. V usage is TRBV5-8 and J usage is TRBJ2-3; TRBD2 aligns across 9 bases. V shed 3 bases, J shed 0 bases, and the junction held 14 bases outside the gene matches. Per the germline V gene, CDR1 is SGHTS and CDR2 is YDEGEE. This CDR3 is 19 amino acids long. CDR3 sequence (DNA): TGTGCCAGCAGCTCCTGGGGCCTAGCGGGAATCACTAGCACAGATACGCAGTATTTT. This sequence encodes CASSSWGLAGITSTDTQYF.

This clonotype was detected only once. Germline and junction disagree at one end, which may indicate a read error. The rearrangement links TRBV7-2 to TRBJ2-2, with 9 bases matching TRBD2. The CDR3 runs to 16 residues. CDR1 and CDR2 from the germline V gene are SGHTA and FQGNSA. The CDR3 spells CASSLPSGGNTGELSW. The CDR3 coding sequence is TGTGCCAGCAGCTTACCGAGCGGGGGGAACACCGGGGAGCTGTCTTGG.

The rearrangement links TRBV5-6 to TRBJ1-2; no clear D gene. This CDR3 contains 15 residues. Germline lookup yields CDR1 SGHDT and CDR2 YYEEEE. Deletions cut 4 bases from V and 4 bases from J, with 17 bases between. CDR3 nucleotides: TGTGCCAGCAGCCTTGGCGATACGCCGGCCTATGGCTACACCTTC. Its translation is CASSLGDTPAYGYTF. Supplemented by reference TRBV5-6 and TRBJ1-2, the full variable domain reads DAGVTQSPTHLIKTRGQQVTLRCSPKSGHDTVSWYQQALGQGPQFIFQYYEEEERQRGNFPDRFSGHQFPNYSSELNVNALLLGDSALYLCASSLGDTPAYGYTFGSGTRLTVV.

The chain uses TRBV15 and TRBJ2-1; 15 bases map to TRBD2. CDR1 and CDR2 (germline): LNHNV, YYDKDF (reference sequence). The V gene end was trimmed by 3 bases and the J gene end by 2 bases; junction bases not matched to a gene: 2. CDR3 size: 17 residues. This CDR3 reads CATSSRTSGRAYNEQFF. The DNA of the CDR3 is TGTGCCACCAGCAGCCGGACTAGCGGGAGGGCCTACAATGAGCAGTTCTTC.

This clonotype was observed many times. An end of the junction does not agree with germline; a read error may underlie this. This chain joins TRBV2 and TRBJ1-4; D possibly corresponds to TRBD1 (5 bases). CDR3 length equals 19 residues. Germline CDR1 and CDR2: SNHLY and FYNNEI. Written as DNA, the CDR3 is TGTGCCAGCAGTGAAGTGGGTGTTCGGGGGACCCCAACTAATGAAAACCTGTTTTTT. It yields the protein CASSEVGVRGTPTNENLFF.

This clonotype was detected many times. CDR3 sequence: CASSIGVAGGYQPQHF. CDR3 sequence (DNA): TGTGCCAGTAGTATAGGAGTTGCGGGGGGATATCAGCCCCAGCATTTT. J is TRBJ1-5 and V is TRBV19; D is possibly TRBD1 (5 bases). V lost 1 base, J lost 5 bases, and 15 bases lay in between. The CDR3 loop spans 16 amino acids. The germline V gene encodes CDR1 LNHDA and CDR2 SQIVND (reference sequence). Variable domain in full (rest from reference TRBV19 and TRBJ1-5): DGGITQSPKYLFRKEGQNVTLSCEQNLNHDAMYWYRQDPGQGLRLIYYSQIVNDFQKGDIAEGYSVSREKKESFPLTVTSAQKNPTAFYLCASSIGVAGGYQPQHFGDGTRLSIL.

This clonotype was detected many times. The junction and the germline gene differ at one end; a read error may be behind it. The chain is built from TRBV9 and TRBJ2-5, with D unclear. Germline lookup yields CDR1 SGDLS and CDR2 YYNGEE. The CDR3 is made up of 14 amino acids. The DNA for the CDR3 is TGTGCCAGCAGCCTTCACGATAGGGCAGAGACCCAGTCCTTC. Residues: CASSLHDRAETQSF.

This clonotype showed up many times. V gene TRBV14 combines with J gene TRBJ2-5; a weak D match, TRBD2 (6 bases). V was cut by 0 bases and J by 5 bases, with 13 bases left in between. CDR3 length equals 15 residues. Germline CDR1 SGHDN, CDR2 FVKESK. The CDR3 sequence: CASSQEIASAETQYF. CDR3 coding DNA: TGTGCCAGCAGCCAAGAAATAGCTAGCGCGGAGACCCAGTACTTC.

This clonotype was counted at least ten times. The gene calls are TRBV28 and TRBJ1-2; D possibly corresponds to TRBD1 (5 bases). Looked up from germline, CDR1 is MDHEN and CDR2 is SYDVKM. V was shortened by 3 bases and J by 2 bases, with 13 bases between the two germline ends. The CDR3 has 15 amino acids. CDR3 amino acids: CASSFGGEGNYGYTF. The CDR3 DNA reads TGTGCCAGCAGTTTCGGGGGAGAGGGGAACTATGGCTACACCTTC.

The chain employs TRBV7-2 and TRBJ2-3, with 11 bases lining up with TRBD2. The length of the CDR3 is 17 residues. The J segment lost 0 bases and the V segment lost 4 bases, leaving 6 bases of the junction unmatched. CDR1 and CDR2 (germline): SGHTA, FQGNSA. CDR3 DNA sequence: TGTGCCAGCAGCTCCACAGTAGCGGGAGGGAGCACAGATACGCAGTATTTT. This codes for CASSSTVAGGSTDTQYF. Full variable domain (missing parts from reference TRBV7-2 and TRBJ2-3): GAGVSQSPSNKVTEKGKDVELRCDPISGHTALYWYRQSLGQGLEFLIYFQGNSAPDKSGLPSDRFSAERTGGSVSTLTIQRTQQEDSAVYLCASSSTVAGGSTDTQYFGPGTRLTVL.

This clonotype was counted many times. V gene TRBV2 combines with J gene TRBJ2-3, with 11 bases identical to TRBD2. The V segment lost 5 bases and the J segment 6 bases; nucleotides outside the gene matches: 4. The CDR3 runs 14 residues. The V gene's germline CDR1 is SNHLY and CDR2 FYNNEI. Here the CDR3 DNA reads TGTGCCAGCAGTCTAGCGGGAGGAGTGGATACGCAGTATTTT. This sequence encodes CASSLAGGVDTQYF.

There are many counts of this clonotype. CDR3 DNA sequence: TGTGCCACCAGCCAGTCGGACGGGTATTCACCCCTCCACTTT. The encoded protein is CATSQSDGYSPLHF. V and J are TRBV15 and TRBJ1-6; D gene unclear. Germline loops: CDR1 LNHNV, CDR2 YYDKDF (reference sequence). V was clipped by 5 bases and J by 8 bases, with 13 bases between them. The CDR3 runs to 14 residues. Filled out from reference TRBV15 and TRBJ1-6, the complete variable domain reads DAMVIQNPRYQVTQFGKPVTLSCSQTLNHNVMYWYQQKSSQAPKLLFHYYDKDFNNEADTPDNFQSRRPNTSFCFLDIRSPGLGDTAMYLCATSQSDGYSPLHFGNGTRLTVT.

The sample holds many counts of this clonotype. The chain recombines TRBV30 with TRBJ1-5, with D tentatively TRBD1 (5 bases). V gave up 2 bases and J gave up 2 bases, with 16 bases separating them. The CDR3 consists of 16 residues. CDR1 and CDR2 (germline): GTSNPN, SVGIG (reference sequence). The CDR3 here is CAWSIEGSRGNQPQHF. CDR3 bases: TGTGCCTGGAGTATTGAGGGGAGTCGGGGCAATCAGCCCCAGCATTTT.